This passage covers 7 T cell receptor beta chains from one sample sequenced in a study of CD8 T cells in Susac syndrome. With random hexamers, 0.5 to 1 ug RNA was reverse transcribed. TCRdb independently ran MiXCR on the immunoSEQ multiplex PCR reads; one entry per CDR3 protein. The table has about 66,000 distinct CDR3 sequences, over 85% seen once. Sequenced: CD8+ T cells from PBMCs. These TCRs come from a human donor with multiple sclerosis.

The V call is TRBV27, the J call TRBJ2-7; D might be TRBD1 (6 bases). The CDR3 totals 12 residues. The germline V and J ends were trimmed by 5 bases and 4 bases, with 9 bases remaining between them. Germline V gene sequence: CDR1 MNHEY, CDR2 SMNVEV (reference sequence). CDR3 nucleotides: TGTGCCAGCAGTACAGGGCAATACGAGCAGTACTTC. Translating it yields CASSTGQYEQYF.

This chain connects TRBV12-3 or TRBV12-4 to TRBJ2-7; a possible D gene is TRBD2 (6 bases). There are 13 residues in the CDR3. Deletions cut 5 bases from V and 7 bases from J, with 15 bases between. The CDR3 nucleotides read TGTGCCAGCAGTCCTAGCGCCCGGGGGGAGCAGTACTTC. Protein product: CASSPSARGEQYF.

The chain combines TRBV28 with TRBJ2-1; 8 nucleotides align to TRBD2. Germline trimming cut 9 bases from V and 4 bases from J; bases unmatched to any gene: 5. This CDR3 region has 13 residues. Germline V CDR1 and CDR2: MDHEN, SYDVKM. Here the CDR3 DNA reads TGTGCCAGTAGCGGGACCCAGTACAATGAGCAGTTCTTC. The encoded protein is CASSGTQYNEQFF.

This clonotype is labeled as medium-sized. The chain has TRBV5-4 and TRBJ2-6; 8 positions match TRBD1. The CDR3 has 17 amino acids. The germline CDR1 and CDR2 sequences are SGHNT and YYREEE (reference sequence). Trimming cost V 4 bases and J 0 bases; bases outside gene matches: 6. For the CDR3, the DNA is TGTGCCAGCAGCCAGGGACAGGTGGGCTCTGGGGCCAACGTCCTGACTTTC. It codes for CASSQGQVGSGANVLTF.

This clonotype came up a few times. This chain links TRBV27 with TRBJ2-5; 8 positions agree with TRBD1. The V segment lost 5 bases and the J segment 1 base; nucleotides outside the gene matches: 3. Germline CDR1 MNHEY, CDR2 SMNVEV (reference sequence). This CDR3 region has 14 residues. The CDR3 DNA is TGTGCCAGCAGTCAAACAGGGGGCCAAGAGACCCAGTACTTC. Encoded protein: CASSQTGGQETQYF.

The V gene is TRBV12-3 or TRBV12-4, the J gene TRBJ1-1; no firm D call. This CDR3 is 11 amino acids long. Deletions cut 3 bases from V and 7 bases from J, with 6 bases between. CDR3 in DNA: TGTGCCAGCAGTTTGAGCGATGAAGCTTTCTTT. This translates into CASSLSDEAFF.

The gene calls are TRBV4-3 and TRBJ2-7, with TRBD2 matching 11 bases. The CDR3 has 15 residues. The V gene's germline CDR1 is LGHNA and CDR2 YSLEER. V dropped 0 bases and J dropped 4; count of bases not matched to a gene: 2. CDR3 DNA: TGCGCCAGCAGCCAAGACCTAGCGGGGGGATACGAGCAGTACTTC. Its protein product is CASSQDLAGGYEQYF.